This entry describes one T cell receptor (beta chain). TCRdb processed the RT-PCR reads anew with MiXCR; each CDR3 protein has one entry. Of approximately 61,000 distinct CDR3 sequences detected, 10% to 15% appear once; the ten largest clones hold around 30%. The CDR3 is made up of 14 amino acids. Germline V gene sequence: CDR1 DFQATT, CDR2 SNEGSKA (reference sequence). V lost 5 bases, J lost 7 bases, and 9 bases stayed unmatched. This specimen belongs to a study of patients and donors after allogeneic stem cell transplantation. This TCR was sampled from a human donor who was either an allogeneic HSCT recipient or a stem cell or donor lymphocyte infusion donor (not recorded which). It is not recorded whose cells these are; they may come from a transplant donor. The chain has TRBV20-1 and TRBJ2-3, with 10 bases matching TRBD2. Sequencing used blood, either unsorted or a sorted T cell fraction (not recorded which). CDR3 protein: CSAWTGTSVHTQYF. The CDR3 DNA reads as TGCAGTGCTTGGACCGGGACTAGCGTACATACGCAGTATTTT.